This T cell receptor (beta chain) was sequenced during a study of blood T cell repertoires in COVID-19. The wider study: T cells, B-cell-depleted T cells, or PBMCs provided the cDNA or gDNA that served as material.

This clone was seen a single time. Generated by immunoSEQ multiplex PCR, the TCRdb table keeps only in-frame clones and is missing some. The top ten hold 4% of the sample, which has 200,000 to 250,000 clones, approximately 79% seen once. The receptor comes from a woman aged 40 to 50 with active or convalescent COVID-19. Sequencing was performed on peripheral blood.

The CDR3 spells CASSSPGTGFRAQHF. The CDR3, as DNA: TGTGCCAGCAGTTCGCCCGGGACAGGGTTTCGAGCCCAGCATTTT. This sequence joins TRBV27 and TRBJ1-5, with TRBD1 matching 9 bases. Germline V gives CDR1 MNHEY, CDR2 SMNVEV (reference sequence). The CDR3 is made up of 15 amino acids. J gave up 11 bases and V 4 bases, and 12 bases lay outside the gene matches.